The 22 T cell receptor beta chains reported below all come from one sample, sequenced in a study of regulatory T cells in long-lasting Graves disease. In building TCR beta libraries, iRepertoire HTBI primers were used together with Arm-PCR of CDR3 regions. A single record per CDR3 protein comes from TCRdb applying MiXCR to the multiplex PCR reads. The sample consists of over 500,000 distinct CDR3 sequences, around 15% of them appearing once. Indicated time point: newly diagnosed GD, antithyroid drugs for less than 3 months. PBMC-derived RNA was used for the TCR library. The data were also submitted as part of a second study, on T cells in Graves' hyperthyroidism and ophthalmopathy.

This material consisted of peripheral blood mononuclear cells (PBMCs), taken at new diagnosis, from a patient treated with antithyroid drugs. These receptors were collected from a man between 18 and 29 years old with Graves disease.

This chain links TRBV20-1 with TRBJ1-5; 10 bases agree with TRBD1. Germline CDR1 is DFQATT and CDR2 is SNEGSKA (reference sequence). V was clipped by 0 bases and J by 5 bases; unmatched bases: 1. The CDR3 has 14 amino acids. CDR3 protein: CSAREGTGDQPQHF. For the CDR3, the DNA is TGCAGTGCTAGAGAGGGGACAGGGGATCAGCCCCAGCATTTT.

Comments on this clonotype: It may be a read error: a sequence one base away is much more abundant. This chain joins TRBV11-2 and TRBJ2-7, with D possibly matching TRBD1 (5 bases). The V end lost 1 base, the J end lost 7 bases, and 20 bases lay between the germline ends. The germline V gene encodes CDR1 SGHAT and CDR2 FQNNGV. The CDR3 is 16 amino acids. The CDR3 loop is CASSLVPPGRAGEQYF. The CDR3 DNA reads TGTGCCAGCAGCTTAGTCCCCCCCGGACGGGCAGGGGAGCAGTACTTC.

The rearrangement uses TRBV10-2 and TRBJ2-2; TRBD2 matches 14 bases. This CDR3 is 18 amino acids long. V lost 3 bases and J lost 4; bases outside the gene matches: 7. In germline, CDR1 is WSHSY, CDR2 SAAADI. In DNA, the CDR3 is TGCGCCAGCAGTGAAGGGACTAGCGGGAGCTGGGGCACCGGGGAGCTGTTTTTT. Its translation is CASSEGTSGSWGTGELFF.

This clonotype occurred a few times. This may stem from a read error, because a much larger clone lies one nucleotide away. V is TRBV11-2 and J is TRBJ2-7; 11 nucleotides agree with TRBD2. CDR3 length equals 16 residues. Germline V gene data show CDR1 as SGHAT and CDR2 as FQNNGV. The CDR3 here is CASRHLAGGIPYGQYF. CDR3 nucleotides: TGTGCCAGCAGACACCTAGCGGGAGGAATTCCCTACGGGCAGTACTTC.

This clonotype came up many times. The gene calls are TRBV20-1 and TRBJ2-7; D remains unclear. The CDR3 has 11 residues. CDR1 and CDR2 (germline): DFQATT, SNEGSKA (reference sequence). The V and J ends lost 5 bases and 2 bases respectively, with 7 bases between them. The CDR3 region has the DNA TGCAGTGCTGTTGAAACCTACGAGCAGTACTTC. Translating it yields CSAVETYEQYF.

The chain couples TRBV5-1 to TRBJ1-1; D possibly corresponds to TRBD1 (6 bases). Germline V lookup: CDR1 SGHRS, CDR2 YFSETQ. The CDR3 extends over 14 amino acids. Trimming removed 3 bases from V and 4 bases from J, with 13 bases in between. CDR3 nucleotide sequence: TGCGCCAGCAGCTCCAGGGGAGTAGGCACTGAAGCTTTCTTT. It specifies CASSSRGVGTEAFF. The full variable domain, rest sourced from reference TRBV5-1 and TRBJ1-1, is KAGVTQTPRYLIKTRGQQVTLSCSPISGHRSVSWYQQTPGQGLQFLFEYFSETQRNKGNFPGRFSGRQFSNSRSEMNVSTLELGDSALYLCASSSRGVGTEAFFGQGTRLTVV.

This clonotype was seen at least ten times. This chain connects TRBV5-1 to TRBJ2-1; 8 nucleotides line up with TRBD2. This CDR3 is built from 16 residues. Germline lookup yields CDR1 SGHRS and CDR2 YFSETQ. V was pared by 3 bases and J by 8 bases, with 13 bases of the junction left unmatched. Written as DNA, the CDR3 is TGCGCCAGCAGCTCCGGGTGGACTAGCCGAGGGGATGAGCAGTTCTTC. Protein: CASSSGWTSRGDEQFF.

In its sample, this clonotype was seen many times. The chain is built from TRBV12-3 or TRBV12-4 and TRBJ2-2, with 8 bases identical to TRBD2. The CDR3 length is 16 residues. With 3 bases clipped from V and 4 bases from J, the junction kept 7 bases outside the gene matches. The CDR3 spells CASSFLAGGFTGELFF. CDR3 in DNA: TGTGCCAGCAGTTTTCTTGCGGGAGGTTTCACCGGGGAGCTGTTTTTT.

This clonotype was detected many times. The chain carries TRBV7-8 and TRBJ2-3; TRBD1 matches 7 bases. The CDR3 contains 14 residues. Germline CDR1 SGHVS, CDR2 FQNEAQ. V lost 6 bases to trimming and J lost 0 bases; unmatched junction nucleotides: 3. CDR3 in DNA: TGTGCCAGCAGATTGACAGGGAGCACAGATACGCAGTATTTT. It is translated as CASRLTGSTDTQYF.

About this clonotype: The junction departs from germline at one end; a sequencing error may be responsible. V is TRBV7-9 and J is TRBJ2-5; 9 bases line up with TRBD2. The CDR3 has 15 amino acids. CDR1 SEHNR and CDR2 FQNEAQ come from the germline V gene (reference sequence). CDR3 sequence: CASTRREGHQETQYF. CDR3 nucleotide sequence: TGTGCCAGCACACGGCGGGAGGGCCACCAGGAGACCCAGTACTTC.

This chain joins TRBV5-1 and TRBJ2-4; D gene unclear. The CDR3 sequence is 16 residues long. The germline V gene encodes CDR1 SGHRS and CDR2 YFSETQ. V was shortened by 0 bases and J by 0 bases, with 10 bases between the two germline ends. CDR3 amino acids: CASSLAEAVAKNIQYF. In DNA, the CDR3 is TGCGCCAGCAGCTTGGCCGAGGCGGTAGCCAAAAACATTCAGTACTTC.

This clonotype was seen a single time. CDR3 protein: CSAVPSRSGGGYTF. The CDR3 bases are TGCAGTGCTGTGCCCTCGCGCAGCGGGGGGGGCTACACCTTC. The chain employs TRBV20-1 and TRBJ1-2, with D perhaps TRBD1 (5 bases). The V gene lost 5 bases and the J gene lost 8 bases, with 21 bases spanning the gap. This CDR3 region has 14 residues. Per the germline V gene, CDR1 is DFQATT and CDR2 is SNEGSKA (reference sequence).

This clonotype was counted at least ten times. The V call is TRBV20-1, the J call TRBJ1-5; D is unclear. The CDR3 loop spans 14 amino acids. Trimming stripped 1 base from V and 0 bases from J, with 7 bases between. Germline V gives CDR1 DFQATT, CDR2 SNEGSKA (reference sequence). CDR3 DNA: TGCAGTGCTAGAGTCAGTTATAGCAATCAGCCCCAGCATTTT. This sequence encodes CSARVSYSNQPQHF.

This clonotype was recorded many times. The V call is TRBV30, the J call TRBJ1-4; D is uncertain. Germline V gene sequence: CDR1 GTSNPN, CDR2 SVGIG (reference sequence). The CDR3 has 17 amino acids. The germline V and J ends were trimmed by 2 bases and 5 bases, with 21 bases remaining between them. The CDR3 spells CAWSSLLKRELNEKLFF. The CDR3, as DNA: TGTGCCTGGAGTTCTCTTTTAAAACGGGAGCTAAATGAAAAACTGTTTTTT.

This clonotype has a count of ten or more. J is TRBJ2-5 and V is TRBV7-2, with TRBD2 matching over 16 bases. Germline lookup yields CDR1 SGHTA and CDR2 FQGNSA. The CDR3 length is 17 residues. Trimming removed 4 bases from V and 0 bases from J; junction bases left unmatched: 2. The CDR3 DNA reads as TGTGCCAGCAGCTCGGGACTAGCGGGAGGGTACCAAGAGACCCAGTACTTC. Residues: CASSSGLAGGYQETQYF.

This rearrangement joins TRBV7-9 to TRBJ1-4; D is perhaps TRBD1 (6 bases). With 5 bases removed from V and 7 bases from J, the gap between germline ends came to 17 bases. The CDR3 runs 15 residues. Germline V CDR1 and CDR2: SEHNR, FQNEAQ (reference sequence). In DNA form, the CDR3 reads TGTGCCAGCAGCGATCAGGGGAGAGTTGGTGAAAAACTGTTTTTT. Encoded protein: CASSDQGRVGEKLFF.

The sample holds many counts of this clonotype. The rearrangement joins TRBV7-9 to TRBJ2-7; the D is unclear. The CDR3 extends over 13 amino acids. Trimming pared 1 base from V and 5 bases from J, leaving 9 bases between. In germline, CDR1 is SEHNR, CDR2 FQNEAQ (reference sequence). The CDR3 protein is CASSLVPPDEQYF. In DNA, the CDR3 is TGTGCCAGCAGCTTAGTCCCGCCGGACGAGCAGTACTTC.

This clonotype appeared a few times. The chain links TRBV6-9 to TRBJ2-1; the D is unclear. V lost 2 bases, J lost 0 bases, and 14 bases lay in between. Germline V gene lookup returns CDR1 MNHGY and CDR2 SVAAGI. This CDR3 region has 17 residues. CDR3 residues: CASSYDPSNRSYNEQFF. Written as DNA, the CDR3 is TGTGCCAGCAGTTATGACCCTTCCAACCGCTCCTACAATGAGCAGTTCTTC.

Ten or more counts support this clonotype. The rearrangement joins TRBV5-1 to TRBJ2-7, with 7 bases identical to TRBD1. The CDR3 covers 14 residues. The V segment lost 2 bases and the J segment 4 bases; nucleotides outside the gene matches: 6. Germline CDR1 and CDR2: SGHRS and YFSETQ. CDR3 amino acids: CASSFQGGGYEQYF. The CDR3 region has the DNA TGCGCCAGCAGCTTCCAAGGGGGCGGTTACGAGCAGTACTTC.

To note about this clonotype: This is likely a read error, given that the CDR3 carries no conserved phenylalanine or tryptophan at its end. The genes are TRBV29-1 and TRBJ2-7; TRBD2 agrees at 14 bases. V trimming: 6 bases; J trimming: 4 bases; junction bases outside the gene matches: 8. CDR1 SQVTM and CDR2 ANQGSEA come from the germline V gene. The CDR3 extends over 15 amino acids. The chain's CDR3 is CSVTGTSGSLYEQYL. The CDR3, as DNA: TGCAGCGTAACGGGGACTAGCGGGAGTTTGTACGAGCAGTACCTC.

This clonotype was seen at least ten times. The CDR3 sequence: CASSLPTRQASQGTDTQYF. In DNA, the CDR3 is TGTGCCAGCAGTTTACCTACAAGACAGGCGAGTCAGGGCACAGATACGCAGTATTTT. The V and J genes are TRBV28 and TRBJ2-3; maybe TRBD1 (6 bases). The CDR3 totals 19 residues. The V and J ends lost 2 bases and 1 base respectively, with 22 bases between them. The germline gives CDR1 MDHEN, CDR2 SYDVKM.

Regarding this clonotype: This may arise from a read error, as a much more abundant clone is one base away. This chain connects TRBV18 to TRBJ2-5, with D possibly being TRBD2 (6 bases). The CDR3 sequence is 15 residues long. The germline gives CDR1 KGHSH, CDR2 LQKENI. V was trimmed by 0 bases and J by 11 bases, leaving 19 bases between them. The CDR3 nucleotides read TGTGCCAGCTCACCACCGGGCGGACTAACCAATGAGCAGTACTTC. Translation gives CASSPPGGLTNEQYF.